This T cell receptor (beta chain) was identified during a study of response to subunit inactivated influenza vaccine. Broader study findings: Each seasonal influenza vaccination, the authors suggested, recruits few new T cells.

TCRdb itself ran the RT-PCR reads through MiXCR, one entry per CDR3 protein. Of 710,000 or so distinct CDR3 sequences listed, less than 20% were seen once; the top ten hold roughly 10%. Note on this clonotype: The antigen is undetermined.

The TCR sequence derives from a man aged 45 to 65 who received an inactivated influenza vaccine. Source: PBMCs from blood, taken about 12 days after vaccination.

The CDR3 protein is CASTTPGTGGTEAFF. In DNA, the CDR3 is TGTGCCAGCACCACCCCAGGGACAGGGGGCACTGAAGCTTTCTTT. The chain employs TRBV7-2 and TRBJ1-1; 11 positions agree with TRBD1. V was pared by 7 bases and J by 4 bases, with 8 bases of the junction left unmatched. The CDR3 loop spans 15 amino acids. Germline V lookup: CDR1 SGHTA, CDR2 FQGNSA.